This T cell receptor beta chain was observed in a study of blood T cell repertoires in COVID-19. Study-level information: Sources were T cells, B-cell-depleted T cells, or PBMCs; the material itself was cDNA or gDNA.

Authors' methods: Amplification with reference gene primers provided the estimates of nucleated cell counts. Sequencing was performed with immunoSEQ multiplex PCR; in TCRdb, only in-frame clones are kept and a portion is missing. The V and J calls and clone size come from that table; D and trimming were worked out from the DNA. The top ten clones hold 1.2% of a sample with over 200,000 clones, about 87% of them seen once. Participants reported their clinical history, and cohort assignment relied on those reports. For recovered donors of Cohort 3, there were two negative PCRs, clearance, or symptom resolution. The germline CDR1 and CDR2 sequences are SGHAT and FQNNGV. CDR3 length equals 17 residues. Deletions cut 5 bases from V and 0 bases from J, with 20 bases between.

The chain carries TRBV11-2 and TRBJ2-7; the D gene is possibly TRBD1 (6 bases). What was sequenced was PBMCs or T cells enriched from blood (not recorded which). This receptor was taken from a man aged 25-45 years who had recovered from COVID-19. The CDR3 nucleotides are TGTGCCAGCAGCGAGGCCTACAGGGCTCGATCCTCCTACGAGCAGTACTTC. Protein product: CASSEAYRARSSYEQYF.